This TCR beta chain was identified during a study of T cell responses to AZD1222 COVID-19 vaccine. General study findings and limits: Close to half of all spike-specific TCRs reportedly target regions of the variants that are unmutated. Across the whole spike, CD4 TCRs peaked at regions 160-218 and 743-854.

This CDR3 has 14 residues. V was shortened by 6 bases and J by 7 bases, with 15 bases between the two germline ends. Germline V lookup: CDR1 SEHNR, CDR2 FQNEAQ (reference sequence). The method was immunoSEQ multiplex PCR; TCRdb's version includes in-frame clones alone and lacks a portion of them. The sample table sets out 150,000 or so clones. About this clone itself: Antigen specificity is unknown.

The sample comprised peripheral blood. The source is an adult in good health. V usage is TRBV7-9 and J usage is TRBJ1-4; a possible D gene is TRBD1 (5 bases). CDR3 region: CASREGLGSEKLFF. CDR3 in DNA: TGTGCCAGCAGGGAGGGGCTCGGGAGTGAAAAACTGTTTTTT.